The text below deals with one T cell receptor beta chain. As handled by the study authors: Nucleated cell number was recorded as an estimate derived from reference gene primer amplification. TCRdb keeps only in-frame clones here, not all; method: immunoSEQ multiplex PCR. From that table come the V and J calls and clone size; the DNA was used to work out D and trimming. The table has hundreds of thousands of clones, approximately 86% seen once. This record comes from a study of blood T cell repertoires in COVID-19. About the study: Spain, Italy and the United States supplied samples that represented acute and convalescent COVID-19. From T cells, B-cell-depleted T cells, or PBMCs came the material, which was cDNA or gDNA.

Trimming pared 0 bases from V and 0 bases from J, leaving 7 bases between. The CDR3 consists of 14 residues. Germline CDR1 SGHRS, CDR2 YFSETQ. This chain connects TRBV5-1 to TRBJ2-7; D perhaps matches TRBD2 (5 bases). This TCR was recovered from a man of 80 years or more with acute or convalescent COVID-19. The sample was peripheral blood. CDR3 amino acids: CASSLELGSYEQYF. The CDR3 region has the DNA TGCGCCAGCAGCTTGGAACTAGGCTCCTACGAGCAGTACTTC.